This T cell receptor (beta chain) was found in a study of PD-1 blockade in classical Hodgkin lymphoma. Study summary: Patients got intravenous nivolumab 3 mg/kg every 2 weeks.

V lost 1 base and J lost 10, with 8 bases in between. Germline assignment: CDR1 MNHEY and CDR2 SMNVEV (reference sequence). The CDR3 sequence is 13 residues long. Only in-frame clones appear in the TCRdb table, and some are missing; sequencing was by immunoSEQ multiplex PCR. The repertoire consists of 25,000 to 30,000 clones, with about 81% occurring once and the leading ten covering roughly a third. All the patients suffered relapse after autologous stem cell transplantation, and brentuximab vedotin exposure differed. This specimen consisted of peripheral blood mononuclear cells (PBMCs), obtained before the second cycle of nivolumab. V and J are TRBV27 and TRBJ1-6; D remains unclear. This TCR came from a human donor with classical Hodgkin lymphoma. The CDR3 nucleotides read TGTGCCAGCAGTTTATTGGGTGACTCACCCCTCCACTTT. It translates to CASSLLGDSPLHF.